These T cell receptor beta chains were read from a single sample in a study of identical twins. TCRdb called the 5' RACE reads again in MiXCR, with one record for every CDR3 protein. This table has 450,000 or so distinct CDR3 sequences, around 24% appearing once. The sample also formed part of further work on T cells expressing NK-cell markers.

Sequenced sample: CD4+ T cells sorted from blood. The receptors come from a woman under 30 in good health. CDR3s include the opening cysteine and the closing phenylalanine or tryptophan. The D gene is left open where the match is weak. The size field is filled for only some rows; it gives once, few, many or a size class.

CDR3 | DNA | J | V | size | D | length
CASSRQSSNQPQHF | TGTGCCAGCAGTCGACAGAGCAGCAATCAGCCCCAGCATTTT | TRBJ1-5 | TRBV6-2/TRBV6-3 | few | NA | 14
CASSPRTGSVEQYF | TGCGCCAGCAGCCCCCGGACAGGGTCGGTCGAGCAGTACTTC | TRBJ2-7 | TRBV5-1 | NA | TRBD1 | 14
CSVKALSSYNEQFF | TGCAGCGTTAAGGCTTTAAGCTCCTACAATGAGCAGTTCTTC | TRBJ2-1 | TRBV29-1 | many | NA | 14
CASSQCALVMGYTF | TGCGCCAGCAGTCAATGTGCCCTTGTTATGGGCTACACCTTC | TRBJ1-2 | TRBV23-1 | NA | NA | 14
CSARGSYNSPLHF | TGCAGTGCTCGGGGTTCCTATAATTCACCCCTCCACTTT | TRBJ1-6 | TRBV20-1 | few | NA | 13
CSVAGLSYEQYF | TGCAGCGTTGCGGGTCTCTCCTACGAGCAGTACTTC | TRBJ2-7 | TRBV29-1 | few | NA | 12
CASSSAGYTDTQYF | TGTGCCAGCAGCTCGGCGGGGTACACAGATACGCAGTATTTT | TRBJ2-3 | TRBV7-2 | NA | NA | 14
CASTTSQGADTQYF | TGTGCCAGCACAACATCGCAGGGTGCAGATACGCAGTATTTT | TRBJ2-3 | TRBV6-1 | NA | NA | 14
CASSQERRPGAGYTF | TGCGCCAGCAGCCAAGAAAGGAGACCAGGGGCTGGCTACACCTTC | TRBJ1-2 | TRBV4-3 | few | NA | 15
CASRTQHRENTEAFF | TGTGCCAGCAGAACCCAACACAGAGAGAACACTGAAGCTTTCTTT | TRBJ1-1 | TRBV6-1 | few | NA | 15
CASGKAVSGTDTQYF | TGTGCCAGCGGTAAGGCAGTAAGCGGTACAGATACGCAGTATTTT | TRBJ2-3 | TRBV7-8 | NA | NA | 15
CASSGPGHQIGEQYF | TGTGCCAGCTCCGGACCGGGACACCAAATTGGGGAGCAGTACTTC | TRBJ2-7 | TRBV5-5 | NA | NA | 15
CASPGLGPGELFF | TGTGCCTCACCGGGACTCGGACCCGGGGAGCTGTTTTTT | TRBJ2-2 | TRBV30 | once | NA | 13
CAISGRTEPYEQYF | TGTGCCATCAGTGGTCGGACAGAACCTTACGAGCAGTACTTC | TRBJ2-7 | TRBV10-3 | few | NA | 14
CSAIGGIETQYF | TGCAGTGCTATCGGCGGGATTGAGACCCAGTACTTC | TRBJ2-5 | TRBV20-1 | many | NA | 12
CASSLVSEIAYEQYF | TGTGCCAGCAGCTTAGTAAGCGAGATTGCCTACGAGCAGTACTTC | TRBJ2-7 | TRBV7-9 | few | NA | 15
CASSLEGFETQYF | TGTGCCAGCAGCTTAGAGGGTTTTGAAACCCAGTACTTC | TRBJ2-5 | TRBV7-6 | NA | NA | 13
CASSLASGFNEQFF | TGTGCCAGCAGCTTAGCGTCAGGGTTCAATGAGCAGTTCTTC | TRBJ2-1 | TRBV7-9 | few | NA | 14
CSAQNGREETQYF | TGCAGCGCCCAAAACGGGAGGGAAGAGACCCAGTACTTC | TRBJ2-5 | TRBV20-1 | few | TRBD2 | 13
CASSLREGWGTHEQYF | TGTGCCAGCAGCTTACGGGAGGGCTGGGGGACCCACGAGCAGTACTTC | TRBJ2-7 | TRBV11-2 | NA | TRBD2 | 16
CASSSGQAGGQETQYF | TGCGCCAGCAGCTCCGGACAGGCGGGAGGTCAAGAGACCCAGTACTTC | TRBJ2-5 | TRBV5-1 | NA | NA | 16
CASSLSGKQETQYF | TGCGCCAGCAGCTTGAGTGGTAAACAAGAGACCCAGTACTTC | TRBJ2-5 | TRBV5-1 | NA | NA | 14
CASSWSPSSHEQYF | TGCGCCAGCAGCTGGAGTCCTAGTTCCCACGAGCAGTACTTC | TRBJ2-7 | TRBV5-1 | few | NA | 14
CASSRDQAEQYF | TGTGCCAGCAGTCGGGACCAGGCCGAGCAGTACTTC | TRBJ2-7 | TRBV6-6 | NA | NA | 12
CSVKNTGVGEAFF | TGCAGTGTAAAAAACACAGGGGTTGGTGAAGCTTTCTTT | TRBJ1-1 | TRBV20-1 | many | TRBD1 | 13
CASSYRAVFTDTQYF | TGTGCCAGCAGTTACCGGGCGGTTTTCACAGATACGCAGTATTTT | TRBJ2-3 | TRBV6-5 | few | NA | 15
CASRLAGTGVSEAFF | TGCGCCAGCAGACTAGCCGGGACAGGGGTATCAGAAGCTTTCTTT | TRBJ1-1 | TRBV5-1 | once | TRBD1 | 15
CASSLAEASTKDTQYF | TGTGCCAGCAGCTTAGCAGAAGCGAGTACTAAAGATACGCAGTATTTT | TRBJ2-3 | TRBV5-5 | few | NA | 16
CASSEQRGDTDTQYF | TGTGCCAGCAGTGAACAGCGGGGGGACACAGATACGCAGTATTTT | TRBJ2-3 | TRBV2 | once | TRBD2 | 15
CASSQDRQETQYF | TGTGCTAGCAGCCAAGACAGGCAAGAGACCCAGTACTTC | TRBJ2-5 | TRBV7-7 | few | NA | 13
CASSDRDIAQPQHF | TGTGCCAGCAGTGACCGGGACATAGCTCAGCCCCAGCATTTT | TRBJ1-5 | TRBV12-3/TRBV12-4 | NA | NA | 14
CASTGVATEAFF | TGCGCCAGCACAGGGGTGGCCACTGAAGCTTTCTTT | TRBJ1-1 | TRBV5-1 | NA | NA | 12
CASSRRLAGISTDTQYF | TGTGCCAGCAGCCGTCGGCTAGCGGGGATAAGCACAGATACGCAGTATTTT | TRBJ2-3 | TRBV6-2/TRBV6-3 | NA | TRBD2 | 17
CASTPSQGLGQFF | TGTGCCAGCACCCCCTCCCAGGGGCTCGGGCAGTTCTTC | TRBJ2-1 | TRBV18 | NA | NA | 13
CSARLDAYNEQFF | TGCAGTGCTCGCTTGGACGCCTACAATGAGCAGTTCTTC | TRBJ2-1 | TRBV20-1 | NA | NA | 13
CSAEAGVNTDTQYF | TGCAGCGCTGAAGCGGGAGTGAACACAGATACGCAGTATTTT | TRBJ2-3 | TRBV29-1 | few | TRBD2 | 14
CSARAGRGLEQFF | TGCAGTGCTAGGGCGGGTCGGGGGCTTGAGCAGTTCTTC | TRBJ2-1 | TRBV20-1 | NA | NA | 13
CSVVDGPNTGELFF | TGCAGCGTTGTGGACGGACCGAACACCGGGGAGCTGTTTTTT | TRBJ2-2 | TRBV29-1 | few | NA | 14
CSVEGTHGELFF | TGCAGCGTTGAAGGAACCCACGGGGAGCTGTTTTTT | TRBJ2-2 | TRBV29-1 | few | NA | 12
CASSRTGLAGSRYF | TGTGCCAGCAGCCGCACGGGACTAGCGGGCTCCAGGTACTTC | TRBJ2-7 | TRBV7-2 | NA | TRBD2 | 14
CASRLDVKQFF | TGTGCCAGCAGACTGGACGTAAAGCAGTTCTTC | TRBJ2-1 | TRBV6-5 | NA | NA | 11
CATSSVGSGYNEQFF | TGTGCCACCAGCAGTGTCGGGAGTGGCTACAATGAGCAGTTCTTC | TRBJ2-1 | TRBV15 | few | NA | 15
CASSTWSGDEKLFF | TGCGCCAGCAGCACCTGGAGCGGCGATGAAAAACTGTTTTTT | TRBJ1-4 | TRBV5-1 | few | NA | 14
CASSLKAAGGAVYEQYF | TGTGCCAGCAGCTTAAAAGCCGCGGGAGGGGCCGTCTACGAGCAGTACTTC | TRBJ2-7 | TRBV7-2 | NA | TRBD2 | 17
CASSLGGQGHGYTF | TGTGCCAGCAGTTTAGGAGGACAGGGTCATGGCTACACCTTC | TRBJ1-2 | TRBV12-3/TRBV12-4 | NA | TRBD1 | 14
CATSDKRTGSEQFF | TGTGCCACCAGTGATAAAAGGACAGGGAGTGAGCAGTTCTTC | TRBJ2-1 | TRBV24-1 | few | TRBD1 | 14
CASSPLGIAGQETQYF | TGCGCCAGCAGCCCGTTAGGAATAGCGGGCCAAGAGACCCAGTACTTC | TRBJ2-5 | TRBV5-1 | NA | TRBD2 | 16
CASSQDRTSGGWHPGELFF | TGTGCCAGCAGCCAAGATCGCACTAGCGGGGGATGGCACCCCGGGGAGCTGTTTTTT | TRBJ2-2 | TRBV3-1 | NA | TRBD2 | 19
CASSLNGDRVGEKLFF | TGTGCCAGCAGTCTTAACGGGGACAGAGTAGGAGAAAAACTGTTTTTT | TRBJ1-4 | TRBV7-2 | few | TRBD1 | 16
CASRTTGGGQPQHF | TGTGCCAGCAGGACGACAGGGGGAGGGCAGCCCCAGCATTTT | TRBJ1-5 | TRBV6-2/TRBV6-3 | NA | TRBD1 | 14
CASSRGDRFYEQYF | TGTGCCAGCAGTCGGGGGGACAGATTCTACGAGCAGTACTTC | TRBJ2-7 | TRBV6-1 | NA | NA | 14
CASSFWDRSTDTQYF | TGCGCCAGCAGCTTCTGGGACAGAAGCACAGATACGCAGTATTTT | TRBJ2-3 | TRBV5-1 | NA | TRBD1 | 15
CSASPQLNTEAFF | TGCAGTGCTAGTCCCCAATTGAACACTGAAGCTTTCTTT | TRBJ1-1 | TRBV20-1 | few | NA | 13
CSASGGHSYNEQFF | TGCAGTGCGAGCGGGGGGCACTCCTACAATGAGCAGTTCTTC | TRBJ2-1 | TRBV20-1 | NA | TRBD2 | 14
CASSLEVRVITGELFF | TGTGCCAGCAGTTTAGAAGTTAGAGTTATCACCGGAGAGCTGTTTTTT | TRBJ2-2 | TRBV12-3/TRBV12-4 | NA | NA | 16